One sample yielded the 9 T cell receptor beta chains listed below, sequenced in a study of blood T cell repertoires in COVID-19. Sequenced by immunoSEQ multiplex PCR; TCRdb stores in-frame clones only, minus some. Of fewer than 200,000 clones in the sample, roughly 85% were seen once. Material: peripheral blood. The receptors stem from a woman between 55 and 75 years old with COVID-19, enrolled during active disease.

This clone was detected a few times. This chain connects TRBV18 to TRBJ1-2, with TRBD1 as a possible D gene (6 bases). Germline loops: CDR1 KGHSH, CDR2 LQKENI. The CDR3 is 13 residues long. The V gene lost 2 bases and the J gene lost 6 bases, with 10 bases spanning the gap. The CDR3 DNA reads TGTGCCAGCTCACCAGACAGGACAAATGGCTACACCTTC. As protein: CASSPDRTNGYTF.

The chain couples TRBV4-1 to TRBJ1-5; TRBD1 matches 9 bases. The CDR3 spans 18 residues. Germline CDR1 reads MGHRA; CDR2 reads YSYEKL. V lost 0 bases and J lost 4; bases outside the gene matches: 10. The CDR3 region is CASSQDRTGALLNQPQHF. DNA of the CDR3: TGCGCCAGCAGCCAAGATCGGACAGGGGCTCTCCTTAATCAGCCCCAGCATTTT.

The CDR3: CASSPTGTAYGYTF. The CDR3 coding sequence is TGTGCCAGCAGCCCGACAGGGACAGCATATGGCTACACCTTC. The rearrangement links TRBV3-1 (or the pseudogene TRBV3-2) to TRBJ1-2; 7 bases align to TRBD1. With V trimmed by 4 bases and J by 5 bases, 7 bases remained unmatched. The length of the CDR3 is 14 residues. CDR1 and CDR2 from the germline V gene are LGHDT and YNNKEL (reference sequence).

This rearrangement joins TRBV6-5 to TRBJ2-1, with TRBD2 identical over 12 bases. Germline CDR1 and CDR2: MNHEY and SVGAGI. Trimming removed 7 bases from V and 10 bases from J; junction bases left unmatched: 11. The CDR3 extends over 15 amino acids. CDR3 protein: CASTHAIGLAGEQFF. Written as DNA, the CDR3 is TGTGCCAGCACCCACGCGATCGGACTAGCGGGGGAGCAGTTCTTC.

The DNA of the CDR3 is TGCGCCAGCAGCTCGACAGGGCCTGAAGCTTTCTTT. Its protein product is CASSSTGPEAFF. The chain uses TRBV5-1 and TRBJ1-1, with 7 bases lining up with TRBD1. The CDR3 is 12 residues long. CDR1 and CDR2 from the germline V gene are SGHRS and YFSETQ. Trimming removed 3 bases from V and 6 bases from J; junction bases left unmatched: 2. Full variable domain (remainder filled in from reference TRBV5-1 and TRBJ1-1): KAGVTQTPRYLIKTRGQQVTLSCSPISGHRSVSWYQQTPGQGLQFLFEYFSETQRNKGNFPGRFSGRQFSNSRSEMNVSTLELGDSALYLCASSSTGPEAFFGQGTRLTVV.

The CDR3 bases are TGTGCCAGTAGTCTGGGACAGGGTAGGTCCGGGGAGCTGTTTTTT. Translating gives CASSLGQGRSGELFF. The rearrangement links TRBV19 to TRBJ2-2, with 9 bases identical to TRBD1. CDR1 and CDR2 from the germline V gene are LNHDA and SQIVND (reference sequence). V lost 5 bases to trimming and J lost 6 bases; unmatched junction nucleotides: 7. This CDR3 has 15 residues.

The sample holds a few counts of this clone. The chain carries TRBV24-1 and TRBJ2-2; possibly TRBD2 for D (6 bases). With 4 bases removed from V and 7 bases from J, the gap between germline ends came to 15 bases. The CDR3 is made up of 15 amino acids. The germline V gene has CDR1 KGHDR and CDR2 SFDVKD. The CDR3 nucleotides are TGTGCCACCAGTGACCAGACTAGGATTAGCGGGGAGCTGTTTTTT. Translated, it gives CATSDQTRISGELFF.

The rearrangement joins TRBV3-1 (or the pseudogene TRBV3-2) to TRBJ1-1; D gene uncertain. The CDR3 extends over 13 amino acids. CDR1 and CDR2 (germline): LGHDT, YNNKEL (reference sequence). V was clipped by 2 bases and J by 4 bases, with 8 bases between them. The CDR3 spells CASSQSRPTEAFF. The DNA for the CDR3 is TGTGCCAGCAGCCAATCGAGGCCCACTGAAGCTTTCTTT.

V and J are TRBV5-1 and TRBJ1-5, with TRBD1 identical over 9 bases. This CDR3 has 16 amino acids. CDR1 is SGHRS, CDR2 YFSETQ, per germline. With 4 bases clipped from V and 3 bases from J, the junction kept 8 bases outside the gene matches. The CDR3 here is CASSPGTGKINQPQHF. CDR3 bases: TGCGCCAGCAGCCCTGGGACAGGGAAGATCAATCAGCCCCAGCATTTT.